This T cell receptor (beta chain) was captured in a study of radiotherapy plus CTLA-4 blockade in lung cancer. Libraries were prepared by immunoSEQ multiplex PCR; TCRdb keeps only in-frame clonotypes and omits some of them. The sample yields roughly 53,000 clones, approximately 79% seen once. The CDR3 contains 15 residues. Germline V gives CDR1 MNHEY, CDR2 SMNVEV (reference sequence). Losses at the gene ends were 8 bases for V and 7 bases for J; bases not matched to a gene: 11. V is TRBV27 and J is TRBJ1-6; TRBD1 agrees at 7 bases. The sequence derives from a human donor with non-small cell lung cancer who had a partial response to radiotherapy plus ipilimumab. The sample was peripheral blood, taken from a patient treated with radiotherapy plus ipilimumab. As DNA, the CDR3 is TGTGCCAGCGGAACTACAGGGGCCCTAAATTCACCCCTCCACTTT. Amino acids: CASGTTGALNSPLHF.